This TCR beta chain was identified during a study of cytomegalovirus exposure and HLA in healthy donors. Findings of the study overall: A later analysis reportedly found that, within productive TCRs, an Asian-associated ancestry cluster had fewer N-insertions than the mean observed across the approximately 660 donors. The dataset shows that most TCR sequences were rare, while some public TCRs occurred in many donors. Differences between HLA loci emerged in a later analysis of TCR association rates, with DRB1 most and HLA-C fewest.

The CDR3 contains 17 residues. V was clipped by 3 bases and J by 3 bases, with 18 bases between them. CDR1 and CDR2 (germline): SGHRS, YFSETQ. The PCR contained 60 Vbeta and 13 Jbeta primers. The repertoire was sequenced with immunoSEQ multiplex PCR; TCRdb's copy has only in-frame clones and lacks some. This table has under 200,000 clones, less than 90% appearing once. Note on this clone: As yet, its antigen is unknown.

This cohort consisted of healthy bone marrow donors. Specimen: PBMCs. The chain combines TRBV5-1 with TRBJ2-2; perhaps TRBD1 as D (6 bases). This receptor was identified in a young woman in good health and CMV-seronegative. The CDR3 region is CASSSPGASIYTGELFF. CDR3 coding DNA: TGCGCCAGCAGCTCCCCAGGGGCTTCCATATACACCGGGGAGCTGTTTTTT.